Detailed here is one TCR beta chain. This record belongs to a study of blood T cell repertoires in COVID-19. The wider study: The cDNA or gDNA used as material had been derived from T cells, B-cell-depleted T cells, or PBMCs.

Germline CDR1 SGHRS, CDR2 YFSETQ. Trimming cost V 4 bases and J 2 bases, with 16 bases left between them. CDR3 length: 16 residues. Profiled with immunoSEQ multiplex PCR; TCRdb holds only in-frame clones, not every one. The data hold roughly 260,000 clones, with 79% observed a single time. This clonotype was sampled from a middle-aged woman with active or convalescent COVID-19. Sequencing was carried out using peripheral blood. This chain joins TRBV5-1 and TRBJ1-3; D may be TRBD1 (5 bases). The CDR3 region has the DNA TGCGCCAGCAGCCCCCAGGTTCCAGGGCCTGGAAACACCATATATTTT. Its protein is CASSPQVPGPGNTIYF.